These 11 T cell receptor beta chains were sequenced from one sample in a study of T cell responses to AZD1222 COVID-19 vaccine. The repertoire was sequenced with immunoSEQ multiplex PCR; TCRdb's copy has only in-frame clones and lacks some. Of approximately 190,000 clones in the sample, around 87% were seen once. The specimen comprised peripheral blood, sampled on day 0 of MenACWY control vaccination. These receptors came from an adult in good health.

V usage is TRBV18 and J usage is TRBJ1-1; no clear D. Germline V gene sequence: CDR1 KGHSH, CDR2 LQKENI. V lost 6 bases and J 1 base, leaving 21 bases between the germline ends. The CDR3 has 17 amino acids. This chain's CDR3 is CASSLEDVGLGNTEAFF. CDR3 bases: TGTGCCAGCTCCCTCGAGGATGTTGGGCTCGGGAACACTGAAGCTTTCTTT.

The chain carries TRBV6-5 and TRBJ2-1; D remains unclear. From germline, CDR1 is MNHEY and CDR2 SVGAGI. V was pared by 7 bases and J by 12 bases, with 16 bases between. CDR3 length: 12 residues. As DNA, the CDR3 is TGTGCCAGCAAAATTTATCCGGAAACGCAGTTCTTC. Amino acids: CASKIYPETQFF.

This chain links TRBV10-3 with TRBJ1-1, with a tentative D call TRBD1 (6 bases). The CDR3 has 14 residues. In germline, CDR1 is ENHRY, CDR2 SYGVKD. The germline V and J ends were trimmed by 3 bases and 3 bases, with 11 bases remaining between them. The CDR3: CAISDRGGYTEAFF. As DNA, the CDR3 is TGTGCCATCAGTGACAGGGGTGGGTACACTGAAGCTTTCTTT.

The V gene is TRBV9, the J gene TRBJ1-2, with 10 bases fitting TRBD1. Germline V lookup: CDR1 SGDLS, CDR2 YYNGEE. The ends lost 6 bases at V and 6 bases at J; junction bases unmatched: 8. The CDR3 contains 14 residues. The CDR3 DNA sequence: TGTGCCAGCAACCGACAGGGGGCGCGGAATGGCTACACCTTC. This codes for CASNRQGARNGYTF. The full variable domain, in which reference TRBV9 and TRBJ1-2 provide the parts outside the CDR3, is DSGVTQTPKHLITATGQRVTLRCSPRSGDLSVYWYQQSLDQGLQFLIQYYNGEERAKGNILERFSAQQFPDLHSELNLSSLELGDSALYFCASNRQGARNGYTFGSGTRLTVV.

The V gene is TRBV3-1 (or the pseudogene TRBV3-2), the J gene TRBJ2-1; perhaps D is TRBD1 or TRBD2 (5 bases each). CDR3 size: 15 residues. Germline assignment: CDR1 LGHDT and CDR2 YNNKEL (reference sequence). V lost 0 bases and J 10 bases, leaving 16 bases between the germline ends. DNA of the CDR3: TGTGCCAGCAGCCAAGATCTGGGACCCACAAGGGAGCAGTTCTTC. Amino acid sequence: CASSQDLGPTREQFF.

V gene TRBV2 combines with J gene TRBJ2-3, with 12 bases matching TRBD2. Germline CDR1 reads SNHLY; CDR2 reads FYNNEI. Trimming cost V 6 bases and J 4 bases; bases outside gene matches: 2. This CDR3 spans 14 amino acids. CDR3 sequence reads: CASRLAGGSDTQYF. The CDR3, as DNA: TGTGCCAGCAGACTAGCGGGAGGTTCAGATACGCAGTATTTT.

This chain uses TRBV27 with TRBJ1-1, with D hard to call. The CDR3 contains 14 residues. Germline loops: CDR1 MNHEY, CDR2 SMNVEV (reference sequence). The germline V and J ends were trimmed by 3 bases and 3 bases, with 11 bases remaining between them. CDR3 loop: CASSFLRADTEAFF. In nucleotides, the CDR3 is TGTGCCAGCAGTTTTTTACGGGCTGACACTGAAGCTTTCTTT.

J is TRBJ1-2 and V is TRBV10-3, with 8 bases aligning to TRBD1. Germline CDR1 and CDR2: ENHRY and SYGVKD. Losses at the gene ends were 7 bases for V and 4 bases for J; bases not matched to a gene: 5. CDR3 length equals 13 residues. The CDR3 DNA reads TGTGCCATCAAGACAGGGGAAGGCTATGGCTACACCTTC. Amino acids: CAIKTGEGYGYTF.

The V and J genes are TRBV27 and TRBJ2-7, with D maybe TRBD1 (6 bases). The V gene's germline CDR1 is MNHEY and CDR2 SMNVEV (reference sequence). V was shortened by 3 bases and J by 6 bases, with 6 bases between the two germline ends. The CDR3 contains 11 residues. The CDR3 reads CASSLGAEQYF. DNA of the CDR3: TGTGCCAGCAGTTTGGGGGCCGAGCAGTACTTC.

V and J are TRBV28 and TRBJ2-7; D is perhaps TRBD2 (6 bases). The CDR3 sequence is 14 residues long. Trimming cost V 6 bases and J 3 bases, with 15 bases left between them. Germline CDR1 MDHEN, CDR2 SYDVKM. CDR3 nucleotides: TGTGCCAGCAGGACTACCGGGAGTTTCTACGAGCAGTACTTC. Translation gives CASRTTGSFYEQYF.

The J gene is TRBJ2-7, the V gene TRBV6-5, with a weak D call TRBD2 (8 bases). CDR3 length: 14 amino acids. Germline V gene sequence: CDR1 MNHEY, CDR2 SVGAGI. V shed 5 bases and J shed 5 bases, with 16 bases lying between them. The CDR3 sequence is CASSRGSGTDEQYF. Written as DNA, the CDR3 is TGTGCCAGCAGTCGAGGTAGCGGGACAGACGAGCAGTACTTC.